One sample yielded the 24 T cell receptor beta chains listed below, sequenced in a study of T cells after yellow fever vaccination. TCRdb analysed the 5' RACE reads with MiXCR anew, one entry per CDR3 protein. The sample includes roughly 250,000 distinct CDR3 sequences, 10% to 15% of them seen just once. Source: CD4+ T cells sorted from PBMCs, taken 45 days after the yellow fever booster vaccination. These receptors were collected from a man aged 25-40 years who received the YFV17D yellow fever vaccine.

This clonotype was observed many times. The gene calls are TRBV29-1 and TRBJ2-2, with TRBD2 identical over 10 bases. The trim removed 2 bases at V and 5 bases at J, leaving 2 bases unmatched. Germline values: CDR1 SQVTM, CDR2 ANQGSEA. This CDR3 has 14 residues. CDR3 bases: TGCAGCGTTGAAAATAGCGGGGGGACCGGGGAGCTGTTTTTT. Its protein product is CSVENSGGTGELFF.

This clonotype was detected only a few times. V usage is TRBV12-3 or TRBV12-4 and J usage is TRBJ2-2, with 9 nucleotides matching TRBD2. Trimming took 6 bases from V and 6 from J; bases not matched to a gene: 11. This CDR3 region has 16 residues. CDR3: CASSPSAGGLPGELFF. The CDR3 region has the DNA TGTGCCAGCAGCCCCAGCGCGGGAGGGCTTCCCGGGGAGCTGTTTTTT.

This clonotype has ten or more counts. The chain carries TRBV5-1 and TRBJ1-1; no definite D call. This CDR3 region has 12 residues. CDR1 SGHRS and CDR2 YFSETQ come from the germline V gene. Trimming cost V 4 bases and J 1 base, with 5 bases left between them. As DNA, the CDR3 is TGCGCCAGCAGCCGGTCGAACACTGAAGCTTTCTTT. This codes for CASSRSNTEAFF. The full variable domain, in which reference TRBV5-1 and TRBJ1-1 provide the parts outside the CDR3, is KAGVTQTPRYLIKTRGQQVTLSCSPISGHRSVSWYQQTPGQGLQFLFEYFSETQRNKGNFPGRFSGRQFSNSRSEMNVSTLELGDSALYLCASSRSNTEAFFGQGTRLTVV.

The chain combines TRBV2 with TRBJ2-3; 8 positions agree with TRBD1. The CDR3 contains 17 residues. Germline V CDR1 and CDR2: SNHLY, FYNNEI. V gave up 6 bases and J gave up 2 bases; unmatched junction bases: 13. CDR3 amino acids: CASRTGQGQRFTDTQYF. The CDR3 DNA follows: TGTGCCAGCAGGACAGGACAGGGACAACGATTCACAGATACGCAGTATTTT.

Many counts were recorded for this clonotype. The chain is built from TRBV5-4 and TRBJ2-3; 9 bases are shared with TRBD2. The length of the CDR3 is 16 residues. The germline gives CDR1 SGHNT, CDR2 YYREEE (reference sequence). Trimming cost V 4 bases and J 1 base; bases outside gene matches: 7. As DNA, the CDR3 is TGTGCCAGCAGCCCGCATTCTAGCGGGGGCACAGATACGCAGTATTTT. Amino acid sequence: CASSPHSSGGTDTQYF.

This clonotype was seen only a few times. The V gene is TRBV29-1, the J gene TRBJ2-3, with D unclear. Germline assignment: CDR1 SQVTM and CDR2 ANQGSEA. The CDR3 runs to 13 residues. V was trimmed by 3 bases and J by 0 bases, leaving 7 bases between them. As DNA, the CDR3 is TGCAGCGTTGATAAGCAGAGCACAGATACGCAGTATTTT. Protein: CSVDKQSTDTQYF.

This chain uses TRBV6-5 with TRBJ1-1; a possible D gene is TRBD1 (6 bases). Trimming took 2 bases from V and 4 from J, leaving 14 bases between them. CDR3 size: 15 residues. Germline-derived CDR1 and CDR2 are MNHEY and SVGAGI. This CDR3 is CASSYGGGAFTEAFF. The CDR3 DNA is TGTGCCAGCAGTTACGGGGGGGGGGCCTTCACTGAAGCTTTCTTT.

This clonotype was seen more than once but under ten times. This chain uses TRBV5-1 with TRBJ2-7, with D unclear. CDR3 length equals 14 residues. Trimming took off 0 bases at V and 4 bases at J, with 11 bases between the two ends. Germline CDR1 SGHRS, CDR2 YFSETQ. The CDR3 DNA reads as TGCGCCAGCAGCTTGGTAGGGCTTGAATACGAGCAGTACTTC. Its protein is CASSLVGLEYEQYF.

CDR3 sequence: CAINPLGVAGGSAYEQYF. CDR3 DNA: TGTGCCATCAACCCCCTAGGAGTAGCGGGAGGGTCCGCCTACGAGCAGTACTTC. V and J are TRBV3-1 and TRBJ2-7, with 11 nucleotides matching TRBD2. Germline V gives CDR1 LGHDT, CDR2 YNNKEL (reference sequence). CDR3 length equals 18 residues. Unmatched junction bases numbered 19, after V lost 10 bases and J lost 2 bases.

This clonotype appeared a few times. The chain uses TRBV20-1 and TRBJ2-7; 10 bases are shared with TRBD2. The germline gives CDR1 DFQATT, CDR2 SNEGSKA (reference sequence). V lost 3 bases to trimming and J lost 3 bases; unmatched junction nucleotides: 2. The CDR3 has 13 amino acids. Here the CDR3 DNA reads TGCAGTGCTAGCACTAGCGGGAACTACGAGCAGTACTTC. Its translation is CSASTSGNYEQYF.

This clonotype was counted only a few times. The chain carries TRBV7-9 and TRBJ2-5; TRBD1 is a possible D gene (6 bases). Looked up from germline, CDR1 is SEHNR and CDR2 is FQNEAQ (reference sequence). V was cut by 2 bases and J by 5 bases, with 9 bases left in between. CDR3 length: 13 residues. The CDR3 DNA is TGTGCCAGCAGCTTAAGGGGGATCGAGACCCAGTACTTC. This gives the protein CASSLRGIETQYF.

V and J are TRBV12-3 or TRBV12-4 and TRBJ1-6, with TRBD1 matching over 9 bases. This CDR3 contains 14 residues. V was clipped by 5 bases and J by 10 bases; unmatched bases: 6. The CDR3 DNA sequence: TGTGCCAGCAGTAGGGACAGGGTACTCTCACCCCTCCACTTT. It translates to CASSRDRVLSPLHF.

V gene TRBV11-2 combines with J gene TRBJ2-7, with 7 bases matching TRBD2. The CDR3 sequence is 15 residues long. CDR1 SGHAT and CDR2 FQNNGV come from the germline V gene. V was pared by 4 bases and J by 3 bases, with 9 bases of the junction left unmatched. CDR3 sequence (DNA): TGTGCCAGCAGCTCCCCCCTTCTAGCGGACTACGAGCAGTACTTC. Its translation: CASSSPLLADYEQYF.

As DNA, the CDR3 is TGTGCCAGCAGCCCGCGAATTCTGGAGCGGGGGACCGGGGAGCTGTTTTTT. It yields the protein CASSPRILERGTGELFF. The gene calls are TRBV11-2 and TRBJ2-2; 8 nucleotides align to TRBD2. This CDR3 has 17 residues. V shed 5 bases, J shed 5 bases, and the junction held 13 bases outside the gene matches. Germline V lookup: CDR1 SGHAT, CDR2 FQNNGV. Combining the CDR3 with reference TRBV11-2 and TRBJ2-2 gives the whole variable domain EAGVAQSPRYKIIEKRQSVAFWCNPISGHATLYWYQQILGQGPKLLIQFQNNGVVDDSQLPKDRFSAERLKGVDSTLKIQPAKLEDSAVYLCASSPRILERGTGELFFGEGSRLTVL.

This clonotype was seen a few times. The rearrangement links TRBV28 to TRBJ2-7; TRBD2 aligns across 10 bases. The CDR3 contains 15 residues. V shed 7 bases, J shed 7 bases, and the junction held 13 bases outside the gene matches. The V gene's germline CDR1 is MDHEN and CDR2 SYDVKM. The DNA for the CDR3 is TGTGCCAGCACCCGAGTAGGGCTAGCGGGGGAGGAGCAGTACTTC. Protein product: CASTRVGLAGEEQYF. Complete variable domain (other parts from reference TRBV28 and TRBJ2-7): DVKVTQSSRYLVKRTGEKVFLECVQDMDHENMFWYRQDPGLGLRLIYFSYDVKMKEKGDIPEGYSVSREKKERFSLILESASTNQTSMYLCASTRVGLAGEEQYFGPGTRLTVT.

This clonotype came up a few times. The chain uses TRBV20-1 and TRBJ2-3; TRBD1 matches 7 bases. Germline trimming cut 5 bases from V and 3 bases from J; bases unmatched to any gene: 2. In germline, CDR1 is DFQATT, CDR2 SNEGSKA (reference sequence). There are 12 residues in the CDR3. CDR3 nucleotides: TGCAGTGCTGGGACAGAGACAGATACGCAGTATTTT. Its translation is CSAGTETDTQYF.

This chain links TRBV20-1 with TRBJ1-1; maybe TRBD1 (5 bases). The CDR3 spans 17 residues. V shed 5 bases and J shed 1 base, with 23 bases lying between them. CDR1 DFQATT and CDR2 SNEGSKA come from the germline V gene (reference sequence). The CDR3 sequence is CSALAITPQGPNTEAFF. The CDR3 coding sequence is TGCAGTGCTCTTGCAATTACCCCTCAGGGACCGAACACTGAAGCTTTCTTT.

This clonotype was seen only a few times. The chain is built from TRBV4-3 and TRBJ2-1; possible D gene TRBD2, 5 bases. V lost 0 bases and J lost 10, with 16 bases in between. Germline V CDR1 and CDR2: LGHNA, YSLEER. This CDR3 has 15 residues. The CDR3 coding sequence is TGCGCCAGCAGCCAAGACTGGACTGCCGCTATGGAGCAGTTCTTC. It is translated as CASSQDWTAAMEQFF.

The chain joins TRBV3-1 to TRBJ1-1, with D hard to call. Per the germline V gene, CDR1 is LGHDT and CDR2 is YNNKEL (reference sequence). Trimming took off 6 bases at V and 0 bases at J, with 14 bases between the two ends. The CDR3 is made up of 15 amino acids. In DNA, the CDR3 is TGTGCCAGCAGTCCCGGAGGAAGGGTGAACACTGAAGCTTTCTTT. As protein: CASSPGGRVNTEAFF.

This clonotype was counted between two and nine times. V and J are TRBV20-1 and TRBJ2-1, with 9 bases fitting TRBD1. CDR3 size: 15 residues. J lost 6 bases, V lost 5 bases, and 11 bases had no gene match. Germline values: CDR1 DFQATT, CDR2 SNEGSKA (reference sequence). CDR3 bases: TGCAGTGCTCCGATTACAGGGGGCCGGGGCAATGAGCAGTTCTTC. Translated: CSAPITGGRGNEQFF.

This chain joins TRBV20-1 and TRBJ2-3; the D is unclear. Germline values: CDR1 DFQATT, CDR2 SNEGSKA (reference sequence). V lost 6 bases to trimming and J lost 5 bases, with 6 bases between them. There are 10 residues in the CDR3. DNA of the CDR3: TGCAGTGCCCCTCGAGATACGCAGTATTTT. Protein sequence: CSAPRDTQYF.

This chain joins TRBV6-5 and TRBJ2-7; no clear D gene. Germline V gene sequence: CDR1 MNHEY, CDR2 SVGAGI. Trimming stripped 2 bases from V and 7 bases from J, with 18 bases between. The CDR3 extends over 15 amino acids. This CDR3 reads CASSYGGRLFGEQYF. In DNA, the CDR3 is TGTGCCAGCAGTTACGGTGGCAGGTTATTTGGGGAGCAGTACTTC.

The sample holds one count of this clonotype. This chain uses TRBV28 with TRBJ2-1; 7 positions match TRBD1. The CDR3 is 13 amino acids. The V gene end was trimmed by 2 bases and the J gene end by 9 bases; junction bases not matched to a gene: 4. The germline V gene encodes CDR1 MDHEN and CDR2 SYDVKM. CDR3 bases: TGTGCCAGCAGTTTAAACAGGGGTCGTGAGCAGTTCTTC. This codes for CASSLNRGREQFF.

The rearrangement links TRBV5-1 to TRBJ2-2; unclear D gene. The CDR3 has 14 residues. The germline CDR1 and CDR2 sequences are SGHRS and YFSETQ. Trimming took 3 bases from V and 0 from J, leaving 6 bases between them. The CDR3 here is CASSWTTNTGELFF. The CDR3 DNA is TGCGCCAGCAGCTGGACGACGAACACCGGGGAGCTGTTTTTT.